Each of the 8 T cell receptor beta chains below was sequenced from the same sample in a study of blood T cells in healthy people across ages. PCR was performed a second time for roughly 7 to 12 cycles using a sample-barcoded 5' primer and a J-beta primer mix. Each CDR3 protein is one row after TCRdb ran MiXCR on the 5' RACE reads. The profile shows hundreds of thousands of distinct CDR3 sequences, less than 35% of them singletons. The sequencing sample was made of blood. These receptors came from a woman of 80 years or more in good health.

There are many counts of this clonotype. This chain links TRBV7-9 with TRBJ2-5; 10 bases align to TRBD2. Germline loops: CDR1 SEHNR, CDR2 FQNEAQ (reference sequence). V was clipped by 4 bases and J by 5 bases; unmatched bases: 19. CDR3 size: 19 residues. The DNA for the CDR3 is TGTGCCAGCAGCTCTGAGGGGGGACTAGCGAACCCAAGATGGGAGACCCAGTACTTC. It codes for CASSSEGGLANPRWETQYF.

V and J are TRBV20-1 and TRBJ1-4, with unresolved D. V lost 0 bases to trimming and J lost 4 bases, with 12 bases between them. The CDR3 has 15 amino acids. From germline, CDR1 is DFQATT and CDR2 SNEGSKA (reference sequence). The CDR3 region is CSARDLGRNNEKLFF. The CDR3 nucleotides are TGCAGTGCTAGAGACCTAGGACGGAATAATGAAAAACTGTTTTTT.

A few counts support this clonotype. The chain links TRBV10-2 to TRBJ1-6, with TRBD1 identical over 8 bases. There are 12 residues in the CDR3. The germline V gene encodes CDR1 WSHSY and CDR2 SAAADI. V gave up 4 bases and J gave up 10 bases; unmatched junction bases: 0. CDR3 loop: CASSGQGSPLHF. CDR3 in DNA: TGCGCCAGCAGTGGACAGGGGTCACCCCTCCACTTT.

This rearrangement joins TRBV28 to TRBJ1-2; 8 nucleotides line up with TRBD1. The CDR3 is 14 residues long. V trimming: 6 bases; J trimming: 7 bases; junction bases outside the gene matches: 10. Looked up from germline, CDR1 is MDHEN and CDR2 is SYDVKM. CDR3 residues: CASSPSRGRSGYTF. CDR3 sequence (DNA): TGTGCCAGCAGCCCCTCCAGGGGGCGATCTGGCTACACCTTC.

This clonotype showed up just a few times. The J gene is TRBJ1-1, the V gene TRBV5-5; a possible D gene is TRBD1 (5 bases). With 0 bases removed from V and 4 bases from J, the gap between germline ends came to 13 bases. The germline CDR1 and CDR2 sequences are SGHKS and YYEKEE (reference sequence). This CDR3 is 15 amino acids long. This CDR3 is CASSLGRGWGTEAFF. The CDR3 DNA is TGTGCCAGCAGCTTGGGGAGGGGATGGGGCACTGAAGCTTTCTTT.

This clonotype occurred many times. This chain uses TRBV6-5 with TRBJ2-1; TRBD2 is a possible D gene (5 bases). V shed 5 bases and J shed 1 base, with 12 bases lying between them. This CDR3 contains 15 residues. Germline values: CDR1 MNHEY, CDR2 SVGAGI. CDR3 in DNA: TGTGCCAGCAGTAAAGTTTTAGCGTCCTACAATGAGCAGTTCTTC. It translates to CASSKVLASYNEQFF.

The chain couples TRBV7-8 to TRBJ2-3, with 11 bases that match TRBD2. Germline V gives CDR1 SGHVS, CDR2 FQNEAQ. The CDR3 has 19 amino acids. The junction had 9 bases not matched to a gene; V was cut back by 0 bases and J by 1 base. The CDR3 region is CASSLARLAGGVRTDTQYF. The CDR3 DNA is TGTGCCAGCAGCTTAGCGCGGCTAGCGGGGGGTGTCCGCACAGATACGCAGTATTTT.

The DNA for the CDR3 is TGTGCCAGCAGTGGGCTCAACTCTAACACTGAAGCTTTCTTT. The encoded protein is CASSGLNSNTEAFF. This sequence joins TRBV2 and TRBJ1-1; D call uncertain. V dropped 4 bases and J dropped 2 bases, with 11 bases sitting between them. This CDR3 has 14 residues. Germline V gene data show CDR1 as SNHLY and CDR2 as FYNNEI.